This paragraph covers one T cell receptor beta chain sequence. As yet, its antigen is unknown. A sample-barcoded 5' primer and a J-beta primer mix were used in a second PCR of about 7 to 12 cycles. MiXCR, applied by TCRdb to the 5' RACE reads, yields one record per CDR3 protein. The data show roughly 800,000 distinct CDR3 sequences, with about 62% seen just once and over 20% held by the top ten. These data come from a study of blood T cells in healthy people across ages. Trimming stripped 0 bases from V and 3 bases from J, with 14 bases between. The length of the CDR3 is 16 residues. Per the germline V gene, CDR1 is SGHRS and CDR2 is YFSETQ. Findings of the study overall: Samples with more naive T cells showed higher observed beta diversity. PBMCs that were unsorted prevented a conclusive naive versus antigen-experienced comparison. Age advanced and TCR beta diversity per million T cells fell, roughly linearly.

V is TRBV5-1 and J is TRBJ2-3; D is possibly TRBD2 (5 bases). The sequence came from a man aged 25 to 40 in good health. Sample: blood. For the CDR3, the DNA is TGCGCCAGCAGCTTGGCTGAGGGTATTGGGACAGATACGCAGTATTTT. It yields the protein CASSLAEGIGTDTQYF.